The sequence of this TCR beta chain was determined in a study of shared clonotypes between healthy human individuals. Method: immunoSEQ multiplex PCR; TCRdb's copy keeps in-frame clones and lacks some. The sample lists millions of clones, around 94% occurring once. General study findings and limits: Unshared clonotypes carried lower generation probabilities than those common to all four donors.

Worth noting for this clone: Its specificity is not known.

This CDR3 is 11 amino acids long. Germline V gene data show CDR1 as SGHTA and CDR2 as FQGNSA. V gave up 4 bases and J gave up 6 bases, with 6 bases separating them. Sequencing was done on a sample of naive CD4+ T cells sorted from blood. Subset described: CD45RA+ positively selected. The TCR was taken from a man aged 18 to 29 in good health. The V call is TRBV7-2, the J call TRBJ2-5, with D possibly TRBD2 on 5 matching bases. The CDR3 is CASSYGKTQYF. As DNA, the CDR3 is TGTGCCAGCAGCTACGGGAAGACCCAGTACTTC.